This TCR beta chain was found in a study of CD39 and CD103 CD8 tumor-infiltrating T cells (dated by TCRdb to 2017 to 2018). Context from the whole study: An HPV-positive HNSCC, an HPV-negative HNSCC, an ovarian cancer and a melanoma patient were represented in the repertoire comparisons shown. Repertoires of CD8 TIL subsets defined by CD103 and CD39 were compared with peripheral memory CD8 T cells by TCRbeta CDR3 deep sequencing. Broader findings and caveats from the paper: Clonotypes from DP TILs were seldom detected in blood or uninvolved lymph node, while clonotypes from DN TILs overlapped to a large extent with peripheral memory CD8 repertoires. DP CD8 TILs appeared to be more oligoclonal than DN and SP CD8 TILs and blood memory CD8 T cells, with roughly 56-86% covered by the top 30 clonotypes.

This clone showed up just a few times. Its antigen is currently not known. No much larger clone is present one base from it, and per-base qualities are unavailable. Patients were not receiving therapy at sample collection, though earlier treatments ranged from chemotherapy, radiotherapy, surgery and immunotherapy to none. After thawing, cells were enriched for T lymphocytes using a negative-selection kit, and EpCAM beads were added for tumor-infiltrating lymphocytes. Memory CD8 T cells were sorted as CD8+CD4-CD45RA- cells regardless of CCR7 expression. Before analysis, peripheral blood mononuclear cells were separated on a Ficoll-Paque PLUS gradient and then cryopreserved. Populations were sorted on a FACSAria II to approximately 99% purity, and the cell pellets were frozen for TCR sequencing without being cultured. Genomic DNA was extracted with the DNeasy Blood and Tissue Kit from about 10,000 to 100,000 sorted cells per subset. The TCRbeta V-J or V-D-J regions were sequenced and mapped through the immunoSEQ service, and coverage above 10x per sample was achieved. The authors' pipeline ran thus. Analysis was limited to productive rearrangements exported from the immunoSEQ Analyzer platform, and clonality was evaluated on the 500 most abundant clones. Repertoire overlap between populations was quantified with the Morisita-Horn similarity index and the Jaccard index. Morisita-Horn similarity between CD8 T-cell subset TCR repertoires was measured in about 6 cancer patients. TCRdb obtained this table from immuneACCESS and retained in-frame rearrangements with V and J assigned. These tables miss some clones; where compared with another copy, unresolved V genes account for less than half of the shortfall, and the remainder is unexplained. V and J calls and clone size follow that table, whereas D and trimming were derived from the DNA. The sample yields roughly 7,400 clones; around 69% were counted once. 45% to 70% of the sample is in the top ten clones.

The CDR3 contains 13 residues, cysteine and phenylalanine counted. Only the CDR3 portion is preserved as DNA: 39 bases, with reading frame beginning at the first base. V ends up 11 bases short and J 5 bases short, with an unmatched junction base count of 5. From a lookup of the germline V gene (reference sequence), CDR1 and CDR2 are LNHDA and SQIVND. Here the chain combines TRBV19 and TRBJ2-2; TRBD2 aligns with 10 central bases. The sequence derives from a human donor with head and neck squamous cell carcinoma. The sequenced sample consisted of CD8+ T cells sorted from blood. According to the study, the label for this sample's cell subset or site signals: total memory CD8 T cells (CD45RA-CCR7+/-) from blood or uninvolved lymph node. The CDR3 sequence is CALQREGTGELFF. The bases are TGTGCCCTTCAGCGGGAGGGAACCGGGGAGCTGTTTTTT. With all but the CDR3 taken from the reference TRBV19 and TRBJ2-2 genes, the full variable domain is: DGGITQSPKYLFRKEGQNVTLSCEQNLNHDAMYWYRQDPGQGLRLIYYSQIVNDFQKGDIAEGYSVSREKKESFPLTVTSAQKNPTAFYLCALQREGTGELFFGEGSRLTVL.